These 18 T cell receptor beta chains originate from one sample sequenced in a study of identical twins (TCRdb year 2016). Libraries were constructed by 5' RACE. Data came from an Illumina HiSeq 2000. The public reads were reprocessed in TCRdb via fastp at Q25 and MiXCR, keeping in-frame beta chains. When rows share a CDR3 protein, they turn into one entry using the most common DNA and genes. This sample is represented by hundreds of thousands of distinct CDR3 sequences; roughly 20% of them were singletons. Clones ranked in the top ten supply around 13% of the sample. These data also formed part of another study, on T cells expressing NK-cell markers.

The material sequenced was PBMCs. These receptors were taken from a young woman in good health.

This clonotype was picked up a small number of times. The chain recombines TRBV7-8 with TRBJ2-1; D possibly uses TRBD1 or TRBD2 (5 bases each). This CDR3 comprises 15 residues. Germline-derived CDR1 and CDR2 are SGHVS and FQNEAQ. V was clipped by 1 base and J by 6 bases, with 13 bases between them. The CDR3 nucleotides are TGTGCCAGCAGCTTAGTTGGGGCCGGGGTCAATGAGCAGTTCTTC. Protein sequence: CASSLVGAGVNEQFF.

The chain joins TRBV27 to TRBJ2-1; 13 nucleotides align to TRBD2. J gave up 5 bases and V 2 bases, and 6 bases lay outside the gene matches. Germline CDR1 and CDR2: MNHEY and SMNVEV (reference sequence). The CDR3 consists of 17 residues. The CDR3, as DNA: TGTGCCAGCAGTTTAATACTAGCGGGGGGGCCGAACAATGAGCAGTTCTTC. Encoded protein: CASSLILAGGPNNEQFF.

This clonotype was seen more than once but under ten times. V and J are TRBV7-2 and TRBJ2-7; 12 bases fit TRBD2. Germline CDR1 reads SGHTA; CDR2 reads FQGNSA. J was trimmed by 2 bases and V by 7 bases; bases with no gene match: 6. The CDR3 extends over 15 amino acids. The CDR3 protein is CASIPTSGRTYEQYF. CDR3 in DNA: TGTGCCAGCATCCCAACTAGCGGGAGGACCTACGAGCAGTACTTC.

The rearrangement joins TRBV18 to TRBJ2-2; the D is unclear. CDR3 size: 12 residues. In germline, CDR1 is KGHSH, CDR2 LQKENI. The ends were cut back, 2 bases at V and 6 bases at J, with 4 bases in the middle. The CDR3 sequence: CASSPTPGELFF. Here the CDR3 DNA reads TGTGCCAGCTCACCAACCCCCGGGGAGCTGTTTTTT. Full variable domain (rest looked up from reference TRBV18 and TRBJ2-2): NAGVMQNPRHLVRRRGQEARLRCSPMKGHSHVYWYRQLPEEGLKFMVYLQKENIIDESGMPKERFSAEFPKEGPSILRIQQVVRGDSAAYFCASSPTPGELFFGEGSRLTVL.

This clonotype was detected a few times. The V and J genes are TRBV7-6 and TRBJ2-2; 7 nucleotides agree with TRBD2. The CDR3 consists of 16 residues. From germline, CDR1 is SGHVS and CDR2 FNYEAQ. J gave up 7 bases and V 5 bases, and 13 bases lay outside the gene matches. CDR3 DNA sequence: TGTGCCAGCAGCCCCTCGGCGGGAGAGGCCATCGGGGAGCTGTTTTTT. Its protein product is CASSPSAGEAIGELFF.

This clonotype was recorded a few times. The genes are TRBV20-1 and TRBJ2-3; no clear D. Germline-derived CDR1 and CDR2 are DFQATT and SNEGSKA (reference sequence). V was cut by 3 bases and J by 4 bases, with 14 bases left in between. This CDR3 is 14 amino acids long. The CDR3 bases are TGCAGTGCTAGCCGGACCAACAGCCCAGATACGCAGTATTTT. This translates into CSASRTNSPDTQYF.

In DNA form, the CDR3 reads TGCGCCAGCAGCCAAGGGACTAGCGGGAGATTTAGCGATGAGCAGTTCTTC. Translated: CASSQGTSGRFSDEQFF. The chain has TRBV4-3 and TRBJ2-1, with 13 bases aligning to TRBD2. This CDR3 region has 17 residues. CDR1 and CDR2 from the germline V gene are LGHNA and YSLEER. V lost 1 base, J lost 8 bases, and 8 bases stayed unmatched.

CDR3 coding DNA: TGCAGTGCTAGAGATTCATCAAGCGCAACCTACGAGCAGTACTTC. This sequence encodes CSARDSSSATYEQYF. This chain uses TRBV20-1 with TRBJ2-7; D remains unclear. The CDR3 totals 15 residues. Trimming left V 0 bases short and J 2 bases short, with 14 bases between. Germline CDR1 and CDR2: DFQATT and SNEGSKA (reference sequence).

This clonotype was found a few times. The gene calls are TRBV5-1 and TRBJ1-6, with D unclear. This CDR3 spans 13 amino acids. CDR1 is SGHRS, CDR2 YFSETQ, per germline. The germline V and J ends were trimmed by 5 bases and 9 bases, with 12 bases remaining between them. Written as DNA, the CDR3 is TGCGCCAGCAGGAACGGGAACGGTTCACCCCTCCACTTT. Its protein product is CASRNGNGSPLHF.

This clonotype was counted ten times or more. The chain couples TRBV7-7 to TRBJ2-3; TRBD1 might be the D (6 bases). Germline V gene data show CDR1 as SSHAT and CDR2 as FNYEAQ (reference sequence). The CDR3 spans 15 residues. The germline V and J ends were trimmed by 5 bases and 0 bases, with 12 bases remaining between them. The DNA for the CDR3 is TGTGCCAGCAGCAACAGGGATACTAGCACAGATACGCAGTATTTT. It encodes CASSNRDTSTDTQYF.

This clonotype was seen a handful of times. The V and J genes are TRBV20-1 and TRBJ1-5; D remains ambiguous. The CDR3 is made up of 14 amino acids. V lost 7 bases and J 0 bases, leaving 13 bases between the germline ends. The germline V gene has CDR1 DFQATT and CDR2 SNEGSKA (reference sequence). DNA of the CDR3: TGCAGTGTCTTTCTACCCAATAGCAATCAGCCCCAGCATTTT. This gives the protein CSVFLPNSNQPQHF.

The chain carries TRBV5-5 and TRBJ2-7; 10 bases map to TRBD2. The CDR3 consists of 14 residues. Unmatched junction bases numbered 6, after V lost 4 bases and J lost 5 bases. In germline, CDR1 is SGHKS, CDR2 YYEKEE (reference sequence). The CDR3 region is CASSLGLARDEQYF. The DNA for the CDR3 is TGTGCCAGCAGCCTGGGACTAGCGAGGGACGAGCAGTACTTC.

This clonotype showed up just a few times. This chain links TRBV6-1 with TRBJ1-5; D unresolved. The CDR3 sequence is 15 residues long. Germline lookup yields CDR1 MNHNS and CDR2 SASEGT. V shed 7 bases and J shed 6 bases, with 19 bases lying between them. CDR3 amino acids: CASNSPAKAGQPQHF. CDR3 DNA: TGTGCCAGCAACTCCCCCGCCAAAGCAGGTCAGCCCCAGCATTTT.

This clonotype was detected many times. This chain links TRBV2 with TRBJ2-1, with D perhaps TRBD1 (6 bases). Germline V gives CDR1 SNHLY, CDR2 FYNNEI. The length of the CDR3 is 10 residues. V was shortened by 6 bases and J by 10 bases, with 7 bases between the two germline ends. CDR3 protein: CASRGAEQFF. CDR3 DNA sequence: TGTGCCAGCAGGGGGGCCGAGCAGTTCTTC.

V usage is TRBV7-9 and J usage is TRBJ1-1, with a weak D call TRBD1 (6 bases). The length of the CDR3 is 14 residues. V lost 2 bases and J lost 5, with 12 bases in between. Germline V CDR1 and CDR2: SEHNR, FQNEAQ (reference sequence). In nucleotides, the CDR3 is TGTGCCAGCAGCTTAACACAGGGTGTGACTGAAGCTTTCTTT. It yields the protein CASSLTQGVTEAFF. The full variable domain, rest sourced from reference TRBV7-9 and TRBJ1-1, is DTGVSQNPRHKITKRGQNVTFRCDPISEHNRLYWYRQTLGQGPEFLTYFQNEAQLEKSRLLSDRFSAERPKGSFSTLEIQRTEQGDSAMYLCASSLTQGVTEAFFGQGTRLTVV.

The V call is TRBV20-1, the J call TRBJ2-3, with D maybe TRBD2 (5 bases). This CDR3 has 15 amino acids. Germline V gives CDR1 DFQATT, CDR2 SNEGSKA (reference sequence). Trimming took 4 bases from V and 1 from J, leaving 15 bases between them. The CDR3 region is CSANTRAPGTDTQYF. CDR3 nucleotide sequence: TGCAGTGCTAACACTAGGGCCCCTGGCACAGATACGCAGTATTTT.

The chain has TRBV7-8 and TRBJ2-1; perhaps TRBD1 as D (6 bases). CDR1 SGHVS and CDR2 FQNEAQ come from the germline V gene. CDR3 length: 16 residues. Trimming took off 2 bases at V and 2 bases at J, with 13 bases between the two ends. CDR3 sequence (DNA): TGTGCCAGCAGCTTAAACAGGGTCTTGCCCTACAATGAGCAGTTCTTC. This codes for CASSLNRVLPYNEQFF.

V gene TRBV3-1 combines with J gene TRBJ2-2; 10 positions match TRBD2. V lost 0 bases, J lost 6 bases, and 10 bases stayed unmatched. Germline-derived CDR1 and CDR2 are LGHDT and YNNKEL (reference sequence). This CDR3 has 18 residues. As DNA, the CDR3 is TGTGCCAGCAGCCAAGAAAATAGCGGGGGGCCCACCGCCGGGGAGCTGTTTTTT. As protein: CASSQENSGGPTAGELFF.